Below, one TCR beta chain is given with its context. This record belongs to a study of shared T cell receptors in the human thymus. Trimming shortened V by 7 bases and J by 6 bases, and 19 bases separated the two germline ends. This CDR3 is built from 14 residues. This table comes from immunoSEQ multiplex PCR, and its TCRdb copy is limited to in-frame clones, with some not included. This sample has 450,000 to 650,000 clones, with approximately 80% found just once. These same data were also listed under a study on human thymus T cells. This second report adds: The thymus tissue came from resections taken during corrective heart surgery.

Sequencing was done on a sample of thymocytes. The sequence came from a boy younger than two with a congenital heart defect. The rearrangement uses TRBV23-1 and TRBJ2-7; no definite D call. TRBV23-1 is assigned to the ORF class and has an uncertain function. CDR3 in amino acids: CASTPRIKVSEQYF. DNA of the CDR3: TGCGCCAGCACTCCGCGGATTAAGGTGAGCGAGCAGTACTTC.